This T cell receptor beta chain was observed in a study of CXCR3-negative and CXCR3-positive naive CD8 T cells. TRB cDNA libraries were made by UMI-labeled 5' RACE. For each CDR3 protein, TCRdb gives one entry from its re-call of the 5' RACE reads, without DNA. The repertoire table contains under 85,000 distinct CDR3 sequences. The germline CDR1 and CDR2 sequences are LGHNA and YNFKEQ. The CDR3 sequence is 16 residues long. The chain is built from TRBV4-2 and TRBJ2-5. Sequencing was done on a sample of naive CXCR3- CD8+ T cells from blood. Subset indicated: CD45RO-CCR7+CD27+CD95- naive CD8+ T cells lacking CXCR3 (TNR3-). The sequence derives from a human donor in good health. Some clones in this sample may be carry-over from other donors' samples. CDR3 amino acids: CASSQGWQASQETQYF.